The 6 T cell receptor beta chains below all came from one sample that was sequenced in a study of blood T cell repertoires in COVID-19. Libraries were prepared by immunoSEQ multiplex PCR; TCRdb keeps only in-frame clonotypes and omits some of them. The sample consists of 95,000 to 150,000 clones, 90% of them appearing once. The sequencing sample was made of peripheral blood. Receptors were obtained from a woman aged 55-70 years with COVID-19, enrolled during active disease.

The genes are TRBV30 and TRBJ2-7, with D maybe TRBD1 (5 bases). This CDR3 has 14 residues. Germline V gene data show CDR1 as GTSNPN and CDR2 as SVGIG (reference sequence). The V gene lost 6 bases and the J gene lost 0 bases, with 15 bases spanning the gap. The chain's CDR3 is CACPRTNSSYEQYF. The CDR3 DNA sequence: TGTGCCTGTCCCAGGACAAACAGCTCCTACGAGCAGTACTTC.

The rearrangement uses TRBV7-2 and TRBJ2-7; D unresolved. The V end lost 1 base, the J end lost 1 base, and 5 bases lay between the germline ends. CDR1 SGHTA and CDR2 FQGNSA come from the germline V gene. The CDR3 sequence is 13 residues long. The CDR3 sequence is CASSLERSYEQYF. The CDR3 bases are TGTGCCAGCAGCTTAGAGAGGTCCTACGAGCAGTACTTC.

In DNA form, the CDR3 reads TGCGCCAGCAGTGAGTATCAACCACGGTCTGGAAACACCATATATTTT. It yields the protein CASSEYQPRSGNTIYF. The chain combines TRBV10-2 with TRBJ1-3; the D is unclear. The germline V gene encodes CDR1 WSHSY and CDR2 SAAADI. Trimming stripped 1 base from V and 1 base from J, with 11 bases between. The CDR3 totals 16 residues.

The chain employs TRBV4-2 and TRBJ2-1, with 10 bases lining up with TRBD2. The CDR3 extends over 15 amino acids. Germline V lookup: CDR1 LGHNA, CDR2 YNFKEQ. The V segment lost 4 bases and the J segment 7 bases; nucleotides outside the gene matches: 7. CDR3 in amino acids: CASSRVAGGGNEQFF. In DNA, the CDR3 is TGTGCCAGCAGCCGAGTAGCGGGGGGTGGTAATGAGCAGTTCTTC.

The chain joins TRBV19 to TRBJ1-1; D unresolved. V lost 6 bases and J lost 3, with 8 bases in between. This CDR3 is built from 12 residues. Germline CDR1 and CDR2: LNHDA and SQIVND (reference sequence). CDR3 DNA: TGTGCCAGTAGCCGACATTACACTGAAGCTTTCTTT. It is translated as CASSRHYTEAFF.

This chain joins TRBV5-4 and TRBJ2-2; no reliable D call. This CDR3 has 15 amino acids. Trimming stripped 6 bases from V and 0 bases from J, with 12 bases between. Germline V gene sequence: CDR1 SGHNT, CDR2 YYREEE (reference sequence). As DNA, the CDR3 is TGTGCCAGCACCCGGAGCTATCCGAACACCGGGGAGCTGTTTTTT. Translated: CASTRSYPNTGELFF.